This entry concerns a single TCR beta chain. Its antigen is as yet unknown. Libraries for TCR beta were constructed using UMI-labeled 5' RACE. No DNA is given; TCRdb re-called the 5' RACE reads and lists each CDR3 protein once. In all, the sample yields 4,500 to 7,000 distinct CDR3 sequences. This entry comes from a study of human CD8 memory T cell subsets. CDR3 length: 14 amino acids. Germline V lookup: CDR1 MDHEN, CDR2 SYDVKM. Negative magnetic separation enriched total CD8+ T cells. The starting material, duplicate vials of under 170,000 sorted CD8+ T cells per subset, provided the RNA. The study's findings and limits: Similarly high diversity was seen in stem-like memory and precursor exhausted T cells, but not in effector memory cells.

Source material: CD8+ effector memory T cells (TEM) sorted from PBMCs. Subset indicated: effector memory CD8 T cells, CCR7- CD45RO+ CD95+. This TCR was sampled from a human donor in good health. The chain joins TRBV28 to TRBJ2-7; TCRdb reports TRBD2, a call that lacks DNA to check it against. CDR3 sequence: CASSLLGTSYEQYF.